This T cell receptor beta chain appears in the sequencing data of a study of shared clonotypes between healthy human individuals. V lost 0 bases and J 2 bases, leaving 9 bases between the germline ends. Germline values: CDR1 GTSNPN, CDR2 SVGIG (reference sequence). CDR3 length: 14 residues. Clones were sequenced by immunoSEQ multiplex PCR, and TCRdb holds only the in-frame ones, with some missing. There are roughly 2.2 million clones in the sample; 93% occur only once, and about 0.39% lies in the top ten. Notes on this clone: Different DNA sequences within this sample yield the same CDR3.

The chain couples TRBV30 to TRBJ2-3; possibly TRBD2 for D (5 bases). The clonotype originates from a young man in good health. Some clones in this sample may be carry-over from other donors' samples. Material for sequencing was naive CD4+ T cells from PBMCs. Specified subset: CD45RA+ positively selected. The CDR3 DNA sequence: TGTGCCTGGAGTGTAGGGCGGGTCACAGATACGCAGTATTTT. It codes for CAWSVGRVTDTQYF.